This T cell receptor beta chain was observed in a study of monozygotic twins with inflammatory bowel disease (dated by TCRdb to between 2018 and 2021). For context, the study as a whole: In total, 28 monozygotic twin pairs made up the full study: 19 Danish pairs, all IBD-discordant, plus nine German pairs, of which four were IBD-concordant and five were IBD-discordant. The search for disease-associated traits relied mainly on comparing, within discordant pairs, IBD patients with their genetically identical healthy co-twins. Each individual had, on average, about 151 000 unique TCRalpha sequences and 181 000 unique TCRbeta sequences available for analysis.

From each donor, an approximately 2.3 ml peripheral blood sample was collected into PAXgene tubes and kept at -80 degrees C. Total RNA was isolated from whole blood with the PAXgene blood miRNA kit on an automated QIAcube, without T cell sorting. Peripheral blood from monozygotic twin pairs concordant or discordant for inflammatory bowel disease was subjected to deep TCRalpha and TCRbeta repertoire profiling with unique molecular barcoding. Smoking habits were recorded for all twin pairs, and each individual was classified as a current, former or never smoker. Libraries were built with 5' RACE. For each TCR library, approximately 3.5 ug of total RNA was used. For each sample, cDNA synthesis was carried out in eight separate reactions using SMARTScribe reverse transcriptase. During cDNA synthesis, template switching was used to introduce unique molecular identifiers that contained a 6-nucleotide sample barcode. Two nested PCRs of roughly 15 and 9 cycles amplified the TCRalpha and TCRbeta cDNA, and bead purification followed each PCR. Before amplification, the cDNA was treated with uracil DNA-glycosylase and purified using the QIAquick PCR purification kit. The second PCR added Illumina TruSeq-compatible adapters along with sample-specific barcodes. Library quality and concentration were checked on TapeStation and Qubit, and libraries were pooled at around 5.3 ng each. Sequencing of the pooled libraries was done on an Illumina HiSeq2500 single-index Rapid Run using custom sequencing primers and 2 x 100 bp reads. The original methods were these. MiGEC version 1.2.6 was used for UMI-based consensus assembly to correct PCR and sequencing errors. MiXCR version 2.1.1 handled V(D)J alignment, clonotype assembly and CDR3 extraction. Gene usage, clonotype sharing and MAIT/NKT TCR abundance were normalised by analysing the top 1000, 10 000 and 20 000 clonotypes per sample. After downsampling to 27 000 UMIs, diversity was calculated as the inverse Simpson index using the vegan R package. Paired Mann-Whitney U tests were applied to discordant twin pairs, and Benjamini-Hochberg correction was used for multiple testing. TCRdb reprocessed the reads and provides one entry for every CDR3 protein sequence; no DNA is given. The authors' filters were not applied to this entry. This sample's table contains fewer than 400,000 distinct CDR3 sequences. Over 5% of the sample comes from the top ten.

About this clonotype: There is no known antigen for this receptor.

General findings and caveats noted by the study authors: No single strong signal or clonotype linked to IBD turned up in the results, so the idea that one exists was not supported. Because patients received different immunosuppressive treatments, the repertoires may have picked up extra background noise and variability between individuals. Repertoire similarity did not differ between concordant and discordant twins, possibly due to limited statistical power. Compared with healthy twins, IBD patients had fewer clonotypes in common with other individuals, a difference most pronounced in patients showing signs of disease activity. A decrease in TCRbeta repertoire diversity, as measured by inverse Simpson index, was observed in IBD patients compared with their healthy co-twins. The analysis was unable to tell apart different T cell subtypes.

Measured from the cysteine to the phenylalanine, the CDR3 is 14 residues long. No coding sequence is recorded. CDR1 and CDR2, looked up from the germline V gene (reference sequence), are LNHDA and SQIVND. Recombination joined TRBV19 with TRBJ1-5. Sequencing was done on a sample of blood. The sequence was collected from a human donor with ulcerative colitis or Crohn's disease, or a healthy co-twin of an affected twin (not recorded which). This receptor carries the CDR3 CASSKMDGYQPQHF.